This section outlines one TCR beta chain sequence together with its context. The antigen is unknown. Only in-frame clones appear in the TCRdb table, and some are missing; sequencing was by immunoSEQ multiplex PCR. The repertoire holds a few million clones, about 94% seen once, with around 1.7% in the top ten. These data originate in a study of shared clonotypes between healthy human individuals. The CDR3 contains 13 residues. The V and J ends lost 3 bases and 6 bases respectively, with 9 bases between them. The germline CDR1 and CDR2 sequences are MNHEY and SMNVEV (reference sequence). The naive CD8 subset, CD45RO-negative cells positively selected for CCR7, excluded terminally differentiated effector memory CD45RA+ cells. Study-wide results and limits: It was anticipated that sequencing depth would influence how many clonotypes donors shared. About 5% was the fraction of naive CD4 clonotypes found shared across a few donors.

The specimen sequenced was naive CD8+ T cells from PBMCs. This clonotype was obtained from a man between 18 and 35 years old in good health. Some clones in this sample may be carry-over from other donors' samples. This chain uses TRBV27 with TRBJ2-1; no clear D gene. This CDR3 is CASSLGSINEQFF. In nucleotides, the CDR3 is TGTGCCAGCAGTTTGGGTTCAATCAATGAGCAGTTCTTC.